The 5 T cell receptor beta chains below come from one sample, sequenced in a study of identical twins. In TCRdb, the 5' RACE reads were re-called with MiXCR into one record per CDR3 protein. The sample has under 900,000 distinct CDR3 sequences, 15% to 20% seen once. A further study also used this sample, focusing on T cells expressing NK-cell markers.

Sequencing was performed on PBMCs. The receptor set was obtained from a woman between 18 and 30 years old in good health.

This rearrangement joins TRBV3-1 to TRBJ2-7; TRBD2 matches at 13 bases. The V and J ends lost 4 bases and 4 bases, in that order; junction bases with no gene match: 10. The CDR3 covers 17 residues. Germline V gives CDR1 LGHDT, CDR2 YNNKEL (reference sequence). The CDR3 nucleotides are TGTGCCAGCAGCCGCACACCCCGGACTAGCGGGGGATACGAGCAGTACTTC. Its translation: CASSRTPRTSGGYEQYF.

V gene TRBV30 combines with J gene TRBJ1-5; D remains unclear. The CDR3 is made up of 13 amino acids. The germline V gene has CDR1 GTSNPN and CDR2 SVGIG (reference sequence). V lost 0 bases and J lost 6, with 9 bases in between. CDR3 amino acids: CAWSVGRRQPQHF. CDR3 sequence (DNA): TGTGCCTGGAGTGTAGGGCGGCGTCAGCCCCAGCATTTT.

The chain is built from TRBV11-1 and TRBJ2-3; 7 bases line up with TRBD2. Trimming at V came to 4 bases and at J to 6 bases, leaving 19 bases not matched to a gene. The CDR3 consists of 18 residues. Germline assignment: CDR1 SGHAT and CDR2 FQDESV (reference sequence). CDR3 sequence: CASSYPRSGRARADTQYF. Here the CDR3 DNA reads TGTGCCAGCAGCTATCCCAGAAGTGGGAGGGCCCGGGCGGATACGCAGTATTTT.

The chain couples TRBV12-3 or TRBV12-4 to TRBJ1-2; D possibly corresponds to TRBD1 (5 bases). The length of the CDR3 is 13 residues. V was cut by 6 bases and J by 3 bases, with 11 bases left in between. CDR3: CASSPRGDYGYTF. The CDR3, as DNA: TGTGCCAGCAGCCCTAGGGGAGACTATGGCTACACCTTC.

In its sample, this clonotype was seen a few times. V is TRBV7-2 and J is TRBJ1-2; D possibly corresponds to TRBD1 (6 bases). The CDR3 runs to 13 residues. Germline V lookup: CDR1 SGHTA, CDR2 FQGNSA. Trimming shortened V by 5 bases and J by 9 bases, and 16 bases separated the two germline ends. In DNA, the CDR3 is TGTGCCAGCAGCAGCGCCAGGGGTGTACGCTACACCTTC. The encoded protein is CASSSARGVRYTF.